These 15 T cell receptor beta chains were all obtained from the same sample, sequenced in a study of blood T cell repertoires in COVID-19. Using immunoSEQ multiplex PCR, the repertoire was profiled, and TCRdb retains in-frame clones only, with some absent. The sample shows roughly 200,000 clones, around 88% of them seen only once. Input material: PBMCs or T cells enriched from blood (not recorded which). All receptors come from a woman aged 30 to 39 who had been exposed to COVID-19.

Only a few counts were recorded for this clone. The germline gene is not matched at one end of the junction; a read error may be the cause. This chain uses TRBV12-3 or TRBV12-4 with TRBJ1-1, with no clear D. The CDR3 is made up of 13 amino acids. Written as DNA, the CDR3 is TGTGCCAGCAGTTTTACAGCTAACACTGAGGCTTTCTTT. Translated: CASSFTANTEAFF.

V is TRBV7-9 and J is TRBJ1-3; perhaps TRBD1 as D (5 bases). Germline V lookup: CDR1 SEHNR, CDR2 FQNEAQ (reference sequence). CDR3 length equals 15 residues. V dropped 2 bases and J dropped 0 bases, with 8 bases sitting between them. The CDR3 is CASSLQGTSGNTIYF. The CDR3 bases are TGTGCCAGCAGCTTACAGGGCACCTCTGGAAACACCATATATTTT.

This clone was detected only once. The V and J genes are TRBV5-1 and TRBJ1-2; D gene uncertain. The CDR3 spans 16 residues. Trimming left V 0 bases short and J 7 bases short, with 19 bases between. Germline CDR1 reads SGHRS; CDR2 reads YFSETQ. CDR3 loop: CASSLVGVNLEGGYTF. CDR3 nucleotide sequence: TGCGCCAGCAGCTTGGTCGGCGTGAACCTTGAGGGTGGCTACACCTTC.

The chain is built from TRBV7-3 and TRBJ2-5, with D maybe TRBD2 (6 bases). CDR3 length: 12 residues. Germline lookup yields CDR1 SGHTA and CDR2 FQGTGA. V was trimmed by 3 bases and J by 5 bases, leaving 7 bases between them. The CDR3 reads CASSFAGETQYF. CDR3 nucleotides: TGTGCCAGCAGCTTTGCGGGGGAGACCCAGTACTTC. Full variable domain (missing parts from reference TRBV7-3 and TRBJ2-5): GAGVSQTPSNKVTEKGKYVELRCDPISGHTALYWYRQSLGQGPEFLIYFQGTGAADDSGLPNDRFFAVRPEGSVSTLKIQRTERGDSAVYLCASSFAGETQYFGPGTRLLVL.

V is TRBV5-8 and J is TRBJ1-5; tentatively, D is TRBD1 (6 bases). This CDR3 region has 16 residues. Per the germline V gene, CDR1 is SGHTS and CDR2 is YDEGEE. V lost 4 bases and J lost 1, with 15 bases in between. CDR3 sequence: CASSGRQERSNQPQHF. The DNA of the CDR3 is TGTGCCAGCAGCGGGAGACAGGAGAGGAGCAATCAGCCCCAGCATTTT. Supplemented by reference TRBV5-8 and TRBJ1-5, the full variable domain reads EAGVTQSPTHLIKTRGQQATLRCSPISGHTSVYWYQQALGLGLQFLLWYDEGEERNRGNFPPRFSGRQFPNYSSELNVNALELEDSALYLCASSGRQERSNQPQHFGDGTRLSIL.

The chain employs TRBV11-3 and TRBJ1-3, with unresolved D. The CDR3 is 13 amino acids. V was cut by 4 bases and J by 4 bases, with 8 bases left in between. Germline lookup yields CDR1 SGHNT and CDR2 YENEEA. The CDR3: CASSSTTGNTIYF. The CDR3 DNA sequence: TGTGCCAGCAGCTCCACTACGGGAAACACCATATATTTT.

J is TRBJ2-3 and V is TRBV3-1 (or the pseudogene TRBV3-2), with a weak D call TRBD1 (5 bases). CDR3 length: 16 residues. Trimming removed 3 bases from V and 0 bases from J, with 13 bases in between. Looked up from germline, CDR1 is LGHDT and CDR2 is YNNKEL (reference sequence). CDR3 loop: CASSQETASSTDTQYF. Here the CDR3 DNA reads TGTGCCAGCAGCCAGGAGACAGCGTCTAGCACAGATACGCAGTATTTT.

The chain joins TRBV18 to TRBJ2-5; 7 positions agree with TRBD1. The CDR3 is made up of 15 amino acids. The V and J ends lost 2 bases and 2 bases, in that order; junction bases with no gene match: 5. From germline, CDR1 is KGHSH and CDR2 LQKENI. The CDR3 protein is CASSPESRGQETQYF. CDR3 nucleotide sequence: TGTGCCAGCTCACCAGAGAGCAGGGGGCAAGAGACCCAGTACTTC.

The V and J genes are TRBV19 and TRBJ2-7, with 9 bases matching TRBD1. Germline V gives CDR1 LNHDA, CDR2 SQIVND (reference sequence). The CDR3 runs to 14 residues. The trim removed 10 bases at V and 4 bases at J, leaving 11 bases unmatched. For the CDR3, the DNA is TGTGCCACTAACAGAGGACAGGGGTCGTACGAGCAGTACTTC. It yields the protein CATNRGQGSYEQYF.

This rearrangement joins TRBV2 to TRBJ2-1; TRBD2 aligns across 14 bases. The CDR3 runs 15 residues. CDR1 SNHLY and CDR2 FYNNEI come from the germline V gene. Trimming at V came to 4 bases and at J to 9 bases, leaving 5 bases not matched to a gene. The CDR3 is CASSATSGGAGEQFF. The CDR3 DNA reads as TGTGCCAGCAGTGCGACTAGCGGGGGGGCCGGTGAGCAGTTCTTC. Drawing the rest from reference TRBV2 and TRBJ2-1, the complete variable domain is EPEVTQTPSHQVTQMGQEVILRCVPISNHLYFYWYRQILGQKVEFLVSFYNNEISEKSEIFDDQFSVERPDGSNFTLKIRSTKLEDSAMYFCASSATSGGAGEQFFGPGTRLTVL.

The V call is TRBV24-1, the J call TRBJ1-1; tentative D call: TRBD1 (6 bases). V shed 3 bases and J shed 4 bases, with 14 bases lying between them. CDR1 is KGHDR and CDR2 is SFDVKD in the germline V gene. The CDR3 length is 15 residues. Here the CDR3 reads CATSDPRDKGTEAFF. The CDR3 DNA follows: TGTGCCACCAGTGATCCCCGGGACAAAGGCACTGAAGCTTTCTTT.

The chain employs TRBV5-1 and TRBJ2-3; D perhaps matches TRBD1 (5 bases). This CDR3 region has 15 residues. The V end was cut by 2 bases, the J end by 2 bases, with 12 bases between. The germline V gene has CDR1 SGHRS and CDR2 YFSETQ. The CDR3 is CASSLDRSNTDTQYF. CDR3 bases: TGCGCCAGCAGCTTAGACAGATCGAACACAGATACGCAGTATTTT.

The rearrangement links TRBV12-3 or TRBV12-4 to TRBJ2-2, with a possible D match to TRBD2 (5 bases). Trimming removed 5 bases from V and 8 bases from J, with 6 bases in between. The CDR3 covers 11 residues. The DNA for the CDR3 is TGTGCCAGCAGTCGGACTGGGGAGCTGTTTTTT. Translated, it gives CASSRTGELFF.

This clone was seen just once. The genes are TRBV27 and TRBJ1-5; 10 nucleotides align to TRBD1. The germline gives CDR1 MNHEY, CDR2 SMNVEV (reference sequence). V lost 6 bases, J lost 5 bases, and 7 bases stayed unmatched. This CDR3 region has 15 residues. This CDR3 reads CASSQGTGVYQPQHF. For the CDR3, the DNA is TGTGCCAGCAGCCAAGGGACAGGGGTTTATCAGCCCCAGCATTTT.

This clone came up once. A junction end diverges from the germline sequence, so it may reflect a read error. The chain couples TRBV7-3 to TRBJ1-2; 9 bases map to TRBD1. The CDR3 length is 12 residues. CDR1 and CDR2 (germline): SGHTA, FQGTGA. The CDR3 nucleotides read TGTGCCAGCAGCTTAAGGACAGGGGCCCTCTCTTTC. Its translation is CASSLRTGALSF. Supplemented by reference TRBV7-3 and TRBJ1-2, the full variable domain reads GAGVSQTPSNKVTEKGKYVELRCDPISGHTALYWYRQSLGQGPEFLIYFQGTGAADDSGLPNDRFFAVRPEGSVSTLKIQRTERGDSAVYLCASSLRTGALSFGSGTRLTVV.